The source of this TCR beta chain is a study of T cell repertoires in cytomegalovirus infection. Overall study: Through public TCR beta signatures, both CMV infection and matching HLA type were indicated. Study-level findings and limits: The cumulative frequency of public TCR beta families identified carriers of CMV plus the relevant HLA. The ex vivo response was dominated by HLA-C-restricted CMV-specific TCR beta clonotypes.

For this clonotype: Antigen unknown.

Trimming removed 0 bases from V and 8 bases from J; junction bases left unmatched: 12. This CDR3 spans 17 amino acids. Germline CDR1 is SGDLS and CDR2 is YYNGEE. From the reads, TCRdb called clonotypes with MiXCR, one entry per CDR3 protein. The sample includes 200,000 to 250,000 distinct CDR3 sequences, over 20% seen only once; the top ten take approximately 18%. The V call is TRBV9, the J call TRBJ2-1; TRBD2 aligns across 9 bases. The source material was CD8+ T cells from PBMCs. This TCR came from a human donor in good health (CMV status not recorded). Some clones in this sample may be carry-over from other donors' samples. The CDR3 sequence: CASSVDWRGGGVDEQFF. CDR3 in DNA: TGTGCCAGCAGCGTAGATTGGCGGGGGGGCGGGGTTGATGAGCAGTTCTTC.